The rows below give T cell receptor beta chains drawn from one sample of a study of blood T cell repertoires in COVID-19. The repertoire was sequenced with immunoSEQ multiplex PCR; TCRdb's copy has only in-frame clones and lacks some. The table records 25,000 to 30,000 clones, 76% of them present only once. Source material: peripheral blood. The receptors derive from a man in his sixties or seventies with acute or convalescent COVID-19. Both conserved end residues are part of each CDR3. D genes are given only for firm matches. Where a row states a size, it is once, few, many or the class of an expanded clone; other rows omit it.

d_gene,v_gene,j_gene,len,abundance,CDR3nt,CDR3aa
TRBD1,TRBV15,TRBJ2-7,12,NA,TGTGCCACCAGCATGACAGGGGACGAGCAGTACTTC,CATSMTGDEQYF
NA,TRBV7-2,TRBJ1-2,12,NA,TGTGCCAGCAGTATGGAGGGCTATGGCTACACCTTC,CASSMEGYGYTF
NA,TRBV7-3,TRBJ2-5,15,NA,TGTGCCAGCAGCATAGGGACAAGCACCCCGGAGACCCAGTACTTC,CASSIGTSTPETQYF
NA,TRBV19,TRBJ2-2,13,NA,TGTGCCAGCACCCCGGGGGGCAACGGGGAGCTGTTTTTT,CASTPGGNGELFF
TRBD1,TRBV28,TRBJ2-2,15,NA,TGTGCCAGCAGTTCTGACAGGGGAAACACCGGGGAGCTGTTTTTT,CASSSDRGNTGELFF
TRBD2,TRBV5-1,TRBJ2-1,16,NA,TGCGCCAGCAGCTTGGTTTACAGCGGGGGTAACAATGAGCAGTTCTTC,CASSLVYSGGNNEQFF
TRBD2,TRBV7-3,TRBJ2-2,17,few,TGTGCCAGCAGCTTATACGGGACTAGCGGGAGATCCGGGGAGCTGTTTTTT,CASSLYGTSGRSGELFF
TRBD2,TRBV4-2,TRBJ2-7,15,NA,TGTGCCAGCAGCCAAGGACTAGCGGGGACCTACGAGCAGTACTTC,CASSQGLAGTYEQYF
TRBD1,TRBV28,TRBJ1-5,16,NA,TGTGCCAGCAGTCACACGCGGGACAGTAGCAATCAGCCCCAGCATTTT,CASSHTRDSSNQPQHF
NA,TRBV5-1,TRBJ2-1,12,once,TGCGCCAGCAGCTTAAACGGGGATGAGCAGTTCTTC,CASSLNGDEQFF
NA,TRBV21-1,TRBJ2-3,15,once,TGTGCCAGCGGAATGGGACAGGGGGTTACAGATACGCAGTATTTT,CASGMGQGVTDTQYF
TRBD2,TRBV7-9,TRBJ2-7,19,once,TGTGCCAGCAGCTCAACCGGGACTAGTCGATTTACTGCTACTGGAGAGCAGTACTTC,CASSSTGTSRFTATGEQYF
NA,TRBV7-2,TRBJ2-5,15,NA,TGTGCCACTTCTTCGGCAGGGTTGGTCCAAGAGACCCAGTACTTC,CATSSAGLVQETQYF
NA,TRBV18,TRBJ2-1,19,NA,TGTGCCAGCTCACAAACCCGGGGTTTCAGGGGCGGTGATTACAATGAGCAGTTCTTC,CASSQTRGFRGGDYNEQFF
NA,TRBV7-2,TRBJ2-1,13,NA,TGTGCCAGCAGCTCGCGATCTTTCAATGAGCAGTTCTTC,CASSSRSFNEQFF
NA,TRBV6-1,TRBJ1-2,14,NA,TGTGCCAGCAGTGAAGGCAGAAGAAACTATGGCTACACCTTC,CASSEGRRNYGYTF
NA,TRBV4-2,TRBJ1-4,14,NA,TGTGCCAGCAGCCAAGATGCTGGAGGTGAAAAACTGTTTTTT,CASSQDAGGEKLFF
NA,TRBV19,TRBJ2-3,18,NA,TGTGCCAGTAGTACCCTCACTCCCAGCAGCGGGTTCACAGATACGCAGTATTTT,CASSTLTPSSGFTDTQYF
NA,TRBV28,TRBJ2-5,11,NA,TGTGCCAGCAGTTTAAGCGAGACCCAGTACTTC,CASSLSETQYF
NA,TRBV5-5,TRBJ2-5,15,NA,TGTGCCAGCAGCTTACAACTAATATTTCGGGAGACCCAGTACTTC,CASSLQLIFRETQYF
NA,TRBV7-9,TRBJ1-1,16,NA,TGTGCCAGCAGCCCAAGAAGGTCGTGGGGGCAAACTGAAGCTTTCTTT,CASSPRRSWGQTEAFF
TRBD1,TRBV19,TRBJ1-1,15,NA,TGTGCCAGCGCCTCGAGGACAGGGGGAGGTACTGAAGCTTTCTTT,CASASRTGGGTEAFF
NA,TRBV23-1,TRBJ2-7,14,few,TGCGCCAGCAGTCGGAGAAGGTCTTTCTACGAGCAGTACTTC,CASSRRRSFYEQYF
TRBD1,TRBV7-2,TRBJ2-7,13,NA,TGTGCCAGCAGCTTAGCCGGGACAGGGCGGCAGTACTTC,CASSLAGTGRQYF
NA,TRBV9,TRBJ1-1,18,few,TGTGCCAGCAGCGGACCCCTAAGTTACGGACAGATGAACACTGAAGCTTTCTTT,CASSGPLSYGQMNTEAFF
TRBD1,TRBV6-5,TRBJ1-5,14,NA,TGTGCCAGCAGTAGGGGACAGACCGATCAGCCCCAGCATTTT,CASSRGQTDQPQHF
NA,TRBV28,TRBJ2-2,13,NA,TGTGCCAGCAGTTTATCAGGGACCGGGGAGCTGTTTTTT,CASSLSGTGELFF
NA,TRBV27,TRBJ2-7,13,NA,TGTGCCAGCAGTTTACAGGGGACCTACGAGCAGTACTTC,CASSLQGTYEQYF
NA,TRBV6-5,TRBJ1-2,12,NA,TGTGCCAGCAGTTACTCGTCAGGGCAGTACACCTTC,CASSYSSGQYTF
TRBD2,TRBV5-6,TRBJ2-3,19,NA,TGTGCCAGCAGCTCTTTGATGGAGCGGGGCGGCGGGGGGACAGATACGCAGTATTTT,CASSSLMERGGGGTDTQYF
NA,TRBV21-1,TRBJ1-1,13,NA,TGTGCCGGGGACAGGGGATTGGGGACTGAAGCTTTCTTT,CAGDRGLGTEAFF
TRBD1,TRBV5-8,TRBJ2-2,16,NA,TGTGCCAGCAGCTTGGACAGGGGGCATAACACCGGGGAGCTGTTTTTT,CASSLDRGHNTGELFF
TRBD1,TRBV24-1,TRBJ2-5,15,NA,TGTGCCACCAGTGATTTTTCGACAGGGAGAGAGACCCAGTACTTC,CATSDFSTGRETQYF
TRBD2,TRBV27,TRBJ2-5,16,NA,TGTGCCAGCAGTTTGGGGAGGGGCCAATACCCAGAGACCCAGTACTTC,CASSLGRGQYPETQYF
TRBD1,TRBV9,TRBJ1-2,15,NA,TGTGCCAGCAGCGGGGAGGGGACAGGGGCGGACGGCTACACCTTC,CASSGEGTGADGYTF
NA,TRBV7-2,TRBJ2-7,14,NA,TGTGCCAGCAGCTTAGAGTTTCGCGGCAACGAGCAGTACTTC,CASSLEFRGNEQYF
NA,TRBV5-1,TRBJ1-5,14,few,TGCGCCAGCAGCTTAGGGGATGGGGTTCAGCCCCAGCATTTT,CASSLGDGVQPQHF
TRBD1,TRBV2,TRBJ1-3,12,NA,TGTGCCAGCAGGACAGGGGGAAACACCATATATTTT,CASRTGGNTIYF
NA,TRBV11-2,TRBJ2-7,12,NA,TGTGCCAGCAGCAAACAGGGAAACGAGCAGTACTTC,CASSKQGNEQYF
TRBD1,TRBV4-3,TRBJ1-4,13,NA,TGCGCCAGCAGCCCGACAGGGTCTGAAAAACTGTTTTTT,CASSPTGSEKLFF
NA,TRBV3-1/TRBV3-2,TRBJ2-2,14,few,TGTGCCAGCAGCCAAGATAGCTTCCTCGGGGAGCTGTTTTTT,CASSQDSFLGELFF